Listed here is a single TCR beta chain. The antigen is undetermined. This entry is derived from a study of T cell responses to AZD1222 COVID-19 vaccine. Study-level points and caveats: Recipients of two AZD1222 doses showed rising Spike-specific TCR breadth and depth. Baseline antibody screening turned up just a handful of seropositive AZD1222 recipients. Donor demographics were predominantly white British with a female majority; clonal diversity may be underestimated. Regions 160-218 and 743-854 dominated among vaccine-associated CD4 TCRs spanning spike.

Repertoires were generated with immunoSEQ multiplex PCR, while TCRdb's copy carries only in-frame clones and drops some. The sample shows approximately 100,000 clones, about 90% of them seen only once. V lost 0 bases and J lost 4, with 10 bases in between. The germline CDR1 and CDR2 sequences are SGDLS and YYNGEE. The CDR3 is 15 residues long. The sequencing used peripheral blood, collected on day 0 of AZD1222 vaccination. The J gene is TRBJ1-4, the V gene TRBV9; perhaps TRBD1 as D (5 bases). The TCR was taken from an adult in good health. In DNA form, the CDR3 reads TGTGCCAGCAGCGTAGGTCTGGGGGGTAATGAAAAACTGTTTTTT. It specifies CASSVGLGGNEKLFF.